This T cell receptor beta chain was profiled in a study of blood T cell repertoires in COVID-19. Only in-frame clones appear in the TCRdb table, and some are missing; sequencing was by immunoSEQ multiplex PCR. The sample consists of about 320,000 clones, about 87% of them appearing once. This CDR3 spans 16 amino acids. This clone has a single count. This receptor was obtained from a man aged 25-45 years who had recovered from COVID-19. The V gene is TRBV21-1, the J gene TRBJ2-5; TRBD2, as called in the table, went unchecked against the DNA. TRBV21-1 constitutes a pseudogene. The sequencing input was PBMCs or T cells enriched from blood (not recorded which). In DNA, the CDR3 is TGTGCCAGCAGCAAAGCGGATAGCGAGGGCCAAGAGACCCAGTACTTC. Encoded protein: CASSKADSEGQETQYF.